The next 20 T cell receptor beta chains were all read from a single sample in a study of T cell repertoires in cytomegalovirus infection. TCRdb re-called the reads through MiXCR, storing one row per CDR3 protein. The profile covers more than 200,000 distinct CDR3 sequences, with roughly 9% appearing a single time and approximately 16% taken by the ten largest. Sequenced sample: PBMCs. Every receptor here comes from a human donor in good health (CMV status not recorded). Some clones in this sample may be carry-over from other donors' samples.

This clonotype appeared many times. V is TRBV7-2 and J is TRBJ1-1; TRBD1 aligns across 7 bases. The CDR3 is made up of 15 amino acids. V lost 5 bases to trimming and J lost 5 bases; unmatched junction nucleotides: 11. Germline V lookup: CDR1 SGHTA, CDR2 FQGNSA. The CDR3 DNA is TGTGCCAGCAGCATAGGGGGGACAGTAAGGACTGAAGCTTTCTTT. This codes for CASSIGGTVRTEAFF.

CDR3 sequence reads: CATTGRPYNEQFF. The CDR3 DNA reads TGTGCCACTACGGGCAGGCCCTACAATGAGCAGTTCTTC. V and J are TRBV19 and TRBJ2-1; D is uncertain. CDR1 is LNHDA and CDR2 is SQIVND in the germline V gene (reference sequence). The CDR3 consists of 13 residues. V was shortened by 10 bases and J by 2 bases, with 12 bases between the two germline ends.

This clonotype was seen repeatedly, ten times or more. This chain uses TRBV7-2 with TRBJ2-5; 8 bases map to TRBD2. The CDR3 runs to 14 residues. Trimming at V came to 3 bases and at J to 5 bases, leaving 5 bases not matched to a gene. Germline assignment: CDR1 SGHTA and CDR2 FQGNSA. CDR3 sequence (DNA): TGTGCCAGCAGCTTTAGCGGGATGGGGGAGACCCAGTACTTC. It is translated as CASSFSGMGETQYF.

DNA of the CDR3: TGCGCCAGCAGCCTCCGGGGTCCGCAGGATACGCAGTATTTT. Protein sequence: CASSLRGPQDTQYF. The chain employs TRBV5-1 and TRBJ2-3; D may be TRBD2 (5 bases). Germline CDR1 reads SGHRS; CDR2 reads YFSETQ. V lost 4 bases and J lost 6, with 15 bases in between. This CDR3 contains 14 residues.

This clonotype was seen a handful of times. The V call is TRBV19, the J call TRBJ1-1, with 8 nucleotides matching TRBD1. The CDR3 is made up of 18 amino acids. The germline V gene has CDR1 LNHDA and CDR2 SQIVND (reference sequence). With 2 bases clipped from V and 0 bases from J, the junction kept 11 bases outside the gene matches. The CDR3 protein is CASSIQGARPLMNTEAFF. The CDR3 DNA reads TGTGCCAGTAGTATACAGGGGGCCCGGCCCCTCATGAACACTGAAGCTTTCTTT.

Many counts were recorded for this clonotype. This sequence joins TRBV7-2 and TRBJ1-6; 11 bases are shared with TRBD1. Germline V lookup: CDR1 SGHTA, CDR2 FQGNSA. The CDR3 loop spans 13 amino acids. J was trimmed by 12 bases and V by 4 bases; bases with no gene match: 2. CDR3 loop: CASSYGTGGPLHF. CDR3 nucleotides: TGTGCCAGCAGCTACGGGACAGGGGGACCCCTCCACTTT.

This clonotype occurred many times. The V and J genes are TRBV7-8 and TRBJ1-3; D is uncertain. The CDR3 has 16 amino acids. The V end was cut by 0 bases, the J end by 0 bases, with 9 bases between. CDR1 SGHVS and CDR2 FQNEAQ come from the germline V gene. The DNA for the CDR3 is TGTGCCAGCAGCTTAGCGGGCAGACTCTCTGGAAACACCATATATTTT. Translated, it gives CASSLAGRLSGNTIYF.

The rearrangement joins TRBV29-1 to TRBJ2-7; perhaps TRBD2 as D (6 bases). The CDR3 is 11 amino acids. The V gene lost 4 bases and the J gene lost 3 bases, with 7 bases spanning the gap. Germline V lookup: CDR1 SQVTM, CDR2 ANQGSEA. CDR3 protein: CSVGRDYEQYF. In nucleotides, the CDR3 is TGCAGCGTTGGGAGGGACTACGAGCAGTACTTC.

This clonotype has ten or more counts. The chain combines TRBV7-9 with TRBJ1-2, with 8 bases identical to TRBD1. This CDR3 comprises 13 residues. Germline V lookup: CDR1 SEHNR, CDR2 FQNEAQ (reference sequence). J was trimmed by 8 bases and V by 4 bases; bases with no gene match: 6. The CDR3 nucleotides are TGTGCCAGCAGCTCCAGGGACAGGCGAGGCTACACCTTC. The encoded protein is CASSSRDRRGYTF.

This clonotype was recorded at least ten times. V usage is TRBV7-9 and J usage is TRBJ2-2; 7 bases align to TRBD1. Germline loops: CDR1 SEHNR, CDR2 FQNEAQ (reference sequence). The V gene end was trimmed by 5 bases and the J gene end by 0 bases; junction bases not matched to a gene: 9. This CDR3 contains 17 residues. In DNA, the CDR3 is TGTGCCAGCAGCCGGAAGTCCGGGACAGCGAACACCGGGGAGCTGTTTTTT. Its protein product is CASSRKSGTANTGELFF.

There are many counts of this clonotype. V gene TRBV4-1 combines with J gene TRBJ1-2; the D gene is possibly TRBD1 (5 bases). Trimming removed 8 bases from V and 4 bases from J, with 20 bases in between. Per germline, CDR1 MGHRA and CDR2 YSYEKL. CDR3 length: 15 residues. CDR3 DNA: TGCGCCAGCTCCCTCCAAAGGGACCAAGTCTATGGCTACACCTTC. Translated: CASSLQRDQVYGYTF.

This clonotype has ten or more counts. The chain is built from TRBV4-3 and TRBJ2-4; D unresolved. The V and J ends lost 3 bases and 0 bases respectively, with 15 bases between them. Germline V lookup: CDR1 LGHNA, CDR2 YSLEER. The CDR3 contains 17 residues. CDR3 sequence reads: CASSHTSRPLAKNIQYF. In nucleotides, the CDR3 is TGCGCCAGCAGCCATACCAGCAGGCCTTTAGCCAAAAACATTCAGTACTTC.

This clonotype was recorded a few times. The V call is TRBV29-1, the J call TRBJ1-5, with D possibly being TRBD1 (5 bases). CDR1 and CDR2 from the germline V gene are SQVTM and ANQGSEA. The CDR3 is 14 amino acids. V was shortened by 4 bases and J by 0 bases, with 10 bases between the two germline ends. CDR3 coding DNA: TGCAGCGTTGGGTGGGGGGGTAGCAATCAGCCCCAGCATTTT. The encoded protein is CSVGWGGSNQPQHF.

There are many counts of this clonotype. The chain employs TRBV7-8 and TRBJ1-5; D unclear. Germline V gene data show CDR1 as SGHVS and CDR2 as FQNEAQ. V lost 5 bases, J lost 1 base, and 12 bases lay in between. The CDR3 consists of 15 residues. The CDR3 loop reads CASSPFRASNQPQHF. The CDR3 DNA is TGTGCCAGCAGCCCATTTCGTGCGAGCAATCAGCCCCAGCATTTT.

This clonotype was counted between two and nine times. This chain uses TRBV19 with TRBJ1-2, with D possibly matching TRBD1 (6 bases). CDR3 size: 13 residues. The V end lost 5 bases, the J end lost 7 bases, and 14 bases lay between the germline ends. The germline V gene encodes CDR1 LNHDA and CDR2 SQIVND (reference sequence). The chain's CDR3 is CASSRQESSGYTF. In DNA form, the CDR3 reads TGTGCCAGTAGTCGACAGGAATCGAGTGGCTACACCTTC. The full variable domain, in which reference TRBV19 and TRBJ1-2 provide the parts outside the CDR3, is DGGITQSPKYLFRKEGQNVTLSCEQNLNHDAMYWYRQDPGQGLRLIYYSQIVNDFQKGDIAEGYSVSREKKESFPLTVTSAQKNPTAFYLCASSRQESSGYTFGSGTRLTVV.

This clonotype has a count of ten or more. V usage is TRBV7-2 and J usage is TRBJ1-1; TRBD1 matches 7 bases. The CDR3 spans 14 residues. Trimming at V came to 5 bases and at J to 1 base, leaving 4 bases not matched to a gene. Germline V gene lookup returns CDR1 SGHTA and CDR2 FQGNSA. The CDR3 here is CASSARQGNTEAFF. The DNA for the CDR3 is TGTGCCAGCAGCGCCAGACAGGGGAACACTGAAGCTTTCTTT.

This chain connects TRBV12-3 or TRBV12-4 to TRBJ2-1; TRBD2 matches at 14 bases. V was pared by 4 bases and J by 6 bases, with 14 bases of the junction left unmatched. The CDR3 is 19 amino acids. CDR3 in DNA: TGTGCCAGCAGTTCCATTTTTTTTGTGGGGACTAGCGGGAGCAATGAGCAGTTCTTC. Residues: CASSSIFFVGTSGSNEQFF.

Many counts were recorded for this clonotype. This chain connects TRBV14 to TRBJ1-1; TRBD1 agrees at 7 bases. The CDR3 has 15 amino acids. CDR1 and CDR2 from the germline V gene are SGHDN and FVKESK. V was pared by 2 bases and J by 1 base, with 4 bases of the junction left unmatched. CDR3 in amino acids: CASSQPGTANTEAFF. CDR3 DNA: TGTGCCAGCAGCCAACCAGGGACAGCGAACACTGAAGCTTTCTTT.

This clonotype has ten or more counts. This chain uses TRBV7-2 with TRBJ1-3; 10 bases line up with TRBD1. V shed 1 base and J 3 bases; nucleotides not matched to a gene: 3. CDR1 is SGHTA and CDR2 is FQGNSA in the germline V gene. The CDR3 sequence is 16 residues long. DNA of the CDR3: TGTGCCAGCAGCTTAGTCGGACAGGGGGTTGGAAACACCATATATTTT. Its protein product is CASSLVGQGVGNTIYF.

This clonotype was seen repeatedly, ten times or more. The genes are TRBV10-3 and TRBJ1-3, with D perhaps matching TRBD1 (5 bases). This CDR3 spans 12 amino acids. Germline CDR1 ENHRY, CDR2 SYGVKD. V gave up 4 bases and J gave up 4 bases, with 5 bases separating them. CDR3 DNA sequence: TGTGCCATCAGTGGACAGGGAAACACCATATATTTT. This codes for CAISGQGNTIYF.